These T cell receptor beta chains were read from a single sample in a study of OX40 agonist ivuxolimab in advanced cancers. The assay was immunoSEQ multiplex PCR, and TCRdb's table has in-frame clones only and misses some. Of approximately 69,000 clones listed, over 80% were seen once; the top ten hold 5.5% to 7%. The material was CD4+ or CD8+ T cells sorted from blood, obtained in a trial of the OX40 agonist ivuxolimab. The receptors here all came from an adult with an advanced solid tumor such as melanoma, head and neck, liver or kidney cancer. Each CDR3 is given without its conserved first and last residue.

CDR3 length	V gene	J gene	CDR3 protein
13	TRBV19	TRBJ2-7	ASSMTSGPSYEQY
12	TRBV6-5	TRBJ2-7	ASSRGGSRNEQY
13	TRBV5-5	TRBJ2-1	ASSPLAGGNNEQF
16	TRBV5-5	TRBJ2-1	ASSHSGDAVSSYNEQF
13	TRBV9	TRBJ2-2	ASSVGGGNTGELF
11	TRBV5-6	TRBJ1-1	ASSPGPITEAF
11	TRBV6-6	TRBJ1-6	ASKPDYNSPLH
13	TRBV27	TRBJ1-6	ASSPDRGLNSPLH
14	TRBV5-6	TRBJ2-3	ASRGFDRLKGDTQY
11	TRBV7-2	TRBJ2-7	ASSLTLAGEQY
16	TRBV7-2	TRBJ2-2	ASSFSVAGSSNTGELF
15	TRBV10-1	TRBJ2-5	ASSAYIGQGTGETQY
18	TRBV6-1	TRBJ2-2	ASSDSGFGSQGWATGELF
12	TRBV19	TRBJ1-2	ASSIGTGYYGYT
14	TRBV6-1	TRBJ2-3	ASSDRDGTSTDTQY
13	TRBV7-9	TRBJ1-4	ASSHASALDEKLF
12	TRBV28	TRBJ1-2	ASSSEEGPFGYT
13	TRBV5-4	TRBJ2-5	ASRAPGAGQETQY
16	TRBV7-9	TRBJ1-5	ASSFVGGGALGWQPQH
12	TRBV30	TRBJ2-7	ACRGGTKPYEQY
11	TRBV11-2	TRBJ2-7	ASTLAGPYEQY
10	TRBV6-6	TRBJ1-2	ASGGEGDGYT
12	TRBV29-1	TRBJ2-1	SVPRTEYNNEQF
13	TRBV4-2	TRBJ2-5	ASSQKTGNRETQY
12	TRBV5-1	TRBJ2-5	ASSSGQEQETQY
13	TRBV2	TRBJ1-5	ASSDRTGGNQPQH
15	TRBV5-4	TRBJ2-1	ASSFRVGRDNYNEQF
13	TRBV7-2	TRBJ2-7	ASSPIPGPLYEQY
16	TRBV5-1	TRBJ2-2	ASSFRTSGGLYTGELF
14	TRBV27	TRBJ2-7	ASYSSSAQGAYEQY
12	TRBV15	TRBJ1-5	ATSALAGWQPQH
12	TRBV27	TRBJ2-1	ASSLLQAHNEQF
13	TRBV7-2	TRBJ1-1	ASSFSTGYNTEAF
11	TRBV29-1	TRBJ1-5	SVGDRFNQPQH
13	TRBV7-2	TRBJ2-1	ASTLPRDRGNEQF
12	TRBV19	TRBJ1-1	ASSMTRVITEAF
11	TRBV7-2	TRBJ2-1	ASSLAGGDEQF
11	TRBV7-9	TRBJ2-1	ASSLDLDNEQF
14	TRBV12-5	TRBJ2-2	ASGLVLGQGAGELF
13	TRBV11-1	TRBJ2-7	ASSSPGLLTYEQY
16	TRBV4-3	TRBJ1-2	ASSQEPPGVTNYGGYT
14	TRBV13	TRBJ2-7	ASNKFPGQGSYEQY
12	TRBV10-3	TRBJ1-1	AISESGAGAEAF
11	TRBV27	TRBJ1-5	ASSLGGYQPQH
13	TRBV11-3	TRBJ2-7	ASSTIRDSSYEQY
14	TRBV7-8	TRBJ1-4	ASSLAHPATNEKLF
14	TRBV5-1	TRBJ2-7	ASSLGEGRMAYEQY
12	TRBV7-9	TRBJ2-7	ASSVPRDVYEQY
12	TRBV7-9	TRBJ2-1	ASSLAGQGNEQF
11	TRBV9	TRBJ2-3	ASSGGSLDTQY
13	TRBV9	TRBJ2-3	ASSAPTSSTDTQY
13	TRBV18	TRBJ2-2	ASSFRQGDTGELF
9	TRBV7-2	TRBJ1-1	ASSLKIQGN